A selection of T cell receptor beta chains follows, all from one sample in a study of blood T cell repertoires in COVID-19. Data came from immunoSEQ multiplex PCR; TCRdb stores just in-frame clones and leaves some out. The sample holds roughly 85,000 clones, more than 80% seen once. The sequenced material came from peripheral blood. These receptors originate from a man between 50 and 59 years old with active or convalescent COVID-19. CDR3s include the opening cysteine and the closing phenylalanine or tryptophan. A D gene is named only where the DNA matches it firmly. The size entry is marked missing in some rows and otherwise reads once, few, many or a size class.

D: TRBD1
J: TRBJ1-6
size: NA
V: TRBV12-5
length: 15
DNA: TGTGCTAGTGGTTTGGACAGGGGAGTTGGATCACCCCTCCACTTT
CDR3: CASGLDRGVGSPLHF

D: TRBD1
J: TRBJ1-2
size: NA
V: TRBV27
length: 14
DNA: TGTGCCAGCAGTAACCGGGACAGTGACTATGGCTACACCTTC
CDR3: CASSNRDSDYGYTF

D: TRBD1
J: TRBJ2-2
size: NA
V: TRBV4-1
length: 18
DNA: TGCGCCAGCAGCCAAACCGGGACAGGGGGCCCGAACACCGGGGAGCTGTTTTTT
CDR3: CASSQTGTGGPNTGELFF

D: NA
J: TRBJ2-1
size: NA
V: TRBV5-5
length: 16
DNA: TGTGCCAGCAGCTTGGCTACTAGTATTAGCTACAATGAGCAGTTCTTC
CDR3: CASSLATSISYNEQFF

D: NA
J: TRBJ2-5
size: NA
V: TRBV3-1/TRBV3-2
length: 15
DNA: TGTGCCAGCAGCCAAACCGGAGACAGCCCAGAGACCCAGTACTTC
CDR3: CASSQTGDSPETQYF

D: NA
J: TRBJ2-7
size: NA
V: TRBV5-1
length: 13
DNA: TGCGCCAGCAGCTTGGAGCAGGGCCACGAGCAGTACTTC
CDR3: CASSLEQGHEQYF

D: TRBD1
J: TRBJ1-1
size: NA
V: TRBV30
length: 13
DNA: TGTGCCTGGAGTGCGGACAGGGGGACTGAAGCTTTCTTT
CDR3: CAWSADRGTEAFF

D: NA
J: TRBJ2-5
size: NA
V: TRBV29-1
length: 14
DNA: TGCAGCGCCGGTGGAGGGCCGGGTCAAGAGACCCAGTACTTC
CDR3: CSAGGGPGQETQYF

D: NA
J: TRBJ1-2
size: NA
V: TRBV27
length: 14
DNA: TGTGCCAGCAGTTTATTCAGAGGGGGGGATGGCTACACCTTC
CDR3: CASSLFRGGDGYTF

D: TRBD1
J: TRBJ1-2
size: NA
V: TRBV28
length: 13
DNA: TGTGCCAGCAGACAACAGGGGGACGAAGGCTACACCTTC
CDR3: CASRQQGDEGYTF

D: NA
J: TRBJ1-5
size: once
V: TRBV30
length: 13
DNA: TGTGCCTGGAGTGTACTGAACAGTCAGCCCCAGCATTTT
CDR3: CAWSVLNSQPQHF

D: NA
J: TRBJ1-3
size: NA
V: TRBV7-2
length: 14
DNA: TGTGCCAGCAGCTTCCAGGGTTCTGGAAACACCATATATTTT
CDR3: CASSFQGSGNTIYF

D: NA
J: TRBJ2-7
size: NA
V: TRBV3-1/TRBV3-2
length: 16
DNA: TGTGCCAGCAGCCAAGACCCGCAGGATACCGCCTACGAGCAGTACTTC
CDR3: CASSQDPQDTAYEQYF

D: TRBD2
J: TRBJ2-7
size: NA
V: TRBV5-6
length: 17
DNA: TGTGCCAGCAGCTTGAGGGTTCAGCGGGGGTTATCCTACGAGCAGTACTTC
CDR3: CASSLRVQRGLSYEQYF

D: NA
J: TRBJ2-7
size: NA
V: TRBV10-2
length: 13
DNA: TGCGCCAGCAGTGCCCGGAGTGAACACGAGCAGTACTTC
CDR3: CASSARSEHEQYF

D: TRBD2
J: TRBJ2-5
size: NA
V: TRBV5-1
length: 15
DNA: TGCGCCAGCACACCTAGCGGGATGCGACGGGAGACCCAGTACTTC
CDR3: CASTPSGMRRETQYF

D: TRBD1
J: TRBJ2-7
size: NA
V: TRBV29-1
length: 16
DNA: TGCAGCGTTGAAGATCGGGTGGGGACAGGGGCTGGCGAGCAGTACTTC
CDR3: CSVEDRVGTGAGEQYF

D: NA
J: TRBJ1-1
size: few
V: TRBV4-2
length: 15
DNA: TGTGCCAGCAGCCGAGGGGACAACCTGAACACTGAAGCTTTCTTT
CDR3: CASSRGDNLNTEAFF

D: NA
J: TRBJ2-7
size: NA
V: TRBV27
length: 12
DNA: TGTGCCAGCAGTTTCTCAGCGCGCGAGCAGTACTTC
CDR3: CASSFSAREQYF

D: NA
J: TRBJ2-7
size: NA
V: TRBV10-3
length: 13
DNA: TGTGCCATCAGTGAGGTCGTACAATACGAGCAGTACTTC
CDR3: CAISEVVQYEQYF

D: NA
J: TRBJ2-2
size: NA
V: TRBV28
length: 14
DNA: TGTGCCACCCCCGGACATGTAAACACCGGGGAGCTGTTTTTT
CDR3: CATPGHVNTGELFF

D: NA
J: TRBJ2-7
size: NA
V: TRBV28
length: 15
DNA: TGTGCCAGCAGTTTGGGGCAGGGGCTCTTCTACGAGCAGTACTTC
CDR3: CASSLGQGLFYEQYF

D: NA
J: TRBJ2-5
size: NA
V: TRBV6-5
length: 16
DNA: TGTGCCAGCAGTTACCCCGACAGAGAGTGGGGAGAGACCCAGTACTTC
CDR3: CASSYPDREWGETQYF

D: NA
J: TRBJ1-5
size: NA
V: TRBV30
length: 15
DNA: TGTGCCTGGAGTGTGGGTTCGGGTTGGAATCAGCCCCAGCATTTT
CDR3: CAWSVGSGWNQPQHF

D: TRBD2
J: TRBJ2-3
size: NA
V: TRBV5-4
length: 16
DNA: TGTGCCAGCAGCTACTCTAGCGGGGGGGGAGCAGATACGCAGTATTTT
CDR3: CASSYSSGGGADTQYF

D: TRBD1
J: TRBJ1-4
size: once
V: TRBV30
length: 15
DNA: TGTGCCTGGAGACCGCCGGACAGGGCGGCTGAAAAACTGTTTTTT
CDR3: CAWRPPDRAAEKLFF

D: NA
J: TRBJ2-1
size: NA
V: TRBV9
length: 15
DNA: TGTGCCAGCAGCCCAACCCAGGAACTCTACAATGAGCAGTTCTTC
CDR3: CASSPTQELYNEQFF

D: TRBD1
J: TRBJ1-5
size: NA
V: TRBV28
length: 16
DNA: TGTGCCAGCAGTCAAACCGGGACAGCTAGCAATCAGCCCCAGCATTTT
CDR3: CASSQTGTASNQPQHF

D: TRBD2
J: TRBJ2-2
size: NA
V: TRBV10-3
length: 16
DNA: TGTGCCTCCGGACTAGCGGGAGGAACGAACACCGGGGAGCTGTTTTTT
CDR3: CASGLAGGTNTGELFF

D: TRBD1
J: TRBJ2-1
size: NA
V: TRBV5-1
length: 14
DNA: TGCGCCAGCAGCTTGATGGACAGGGAGTATGAGCAGTTCTTC
CDR3: CASSLMDREYEQFF

D: NA
J: TRBJ2-5
size: NA
V: TRBV7-6
length: 15
DNA: TGTGCCAGCAGCTCCGACAGGAAGAGCCAAGAGACCCAGTACTTC
CDR3: CASSSDRKSQETQYF

D: TRBD2
J: TRBJ2-1
size: NA
V: TRBV19
length: 13
DNA: TGTGCCAGTAGTGTACTAGCGGGGAATGAGCAGTTCTTC
CDR3: CASSVLAGNEQFF

D: TRBD1
J: TRBJ1-1
size: NA
V: TRBV20-1
length: 15
DNA: TGCAGTGCTAGTGCTCAGGGGGCCTTGAGCACTGAAGCTTTCTTT
CDR3: CSASAQGALSTEAFF